These 19 T cell receptor beta chains originate from one sample sequenced in a study of vaccination and CD4 T cells after COVID-19. Cultured CD4+ T cells had their DNA profiled by the Oncomine TCR Beta short-read assay. TCRdb fed the PCR reads into MiXCR, producing one record per CDR3 protein. The sample has several thousand distinct CDR3 sequences, approximately 46% seen once; the top ten hold roughly 36%. As to treatment: roughly 10-day PBMC culture with coronavirus spike peptide pools or control peptides (ViraFEST assay). Unexposed donor CD4+ T cells predated the COVID-19 pandemic, collected 2011-2018. These receptors lack a known antigen. The specimen was CD4+ T cells from blood, cultured in vitro. The source of these receptors is a human donor in good health.

This clonotype was detected only a few times. The chain has TRBV19 and TRBJ1-2, with D possibly matching TRBD1 (6 bases). The CDR3 extends over 15 amino acids. Germline CDR1 and CDR2: LNHDA and SQIVND (reference sequence). Trimming removed 1 base at V and 9 bases at J, with 18 bases between. The CDR3 DNA reads TGTGCCAGTAGTATAGCCCAGACCGAGGACAGCCGCTACACCTTC. Its translation: CASSIAQTEDSRYTF.

The chain has TRBV25-1 and TRBJ2-3; D not certain. The germline V gene encodes CDR1 MGHDK and CDR2 SYGVNS. Trimming shortened V by 8 bases and J by 4 bases, and 10 bases separated the two germline ends. The CDR3 is made up of 12 amino acids. The CDR3 loop reads CASESIPDTQYF. The DNA for the CDR3 is TGTGCCAGCGAGTCAATTCCAGATACGCAGTATTTT.

The chain employs TRBV6-5 and TRBJ1-2, with D maybe TRBD1 (6 bases). The germline CDR1 and CDR2 sequences are MNHEY and SVGAGI. V lost 2 bases to trimming and J lost 6 bases, with 22 bases between them. The CDR3 runs 17 residues. CDR3 in amino acids: CASSYQDRVFLVNGYTF. The CDR3, as DNA: TGTGCCAGCAGTTACCAGGACAGAGTATTCCTCGTGAATGGCTACACCTTC.

This chain connects TRBV6-5 to TRBJ1-1; the D is unclear. The CDR3 length is 16 residues. CDR1 and CDR2 from the germline V gene are MNHEY and SVGAGI. Trimming cost V 1 base and J 5 bases, with 17 bases left between them. The CDR3 spells CASSYLRSEVQTEAFF. The CDR3 DNA reads TGTGCCAGCAGTTACTTAAGGTCGGAGGTTCAAACTGAAGCTTTCTTT.

The chain has TRBV6-1 and TRBJ2-3; no reliable D call. Germline assignment: CDR1 MNHNS and CDR2 SASEGT. This CDR3 is built from 15 residues. Trimming stripped 4 bases from V and 5 bases from J, with 16 bases between. The CDR3 nucleotides are TGTGCCAGCAGTGTACCCCAGTGGGTTGGAGATACGCAGTATTTT. This codes for CASSVPQWVGDTQYF.

The chain uses TRBV20-1 and TRBJ1-5, with 9 bases that match TRBD1. Trimming at V came to 6 bases and at J to 7 bases, leaving 7 bases not matched to a gene. This CDR3 has 13 residues. Per the germline V gene, CDR1 is DFQATT and CDR2 is SNEGSKA (reference sequence). The CDR3 is CSARPGQGQPQHF. The CDR3 DNA sequence: TGCAGTGCGAGACCGGGACAGGGCCAGCCCCAGCATTTT.

The rearrangement uses TRBV6-1 and TRBJ2-7; D is unclear. Trimming stripped 8 bases from V and 4 bases from J, with 15 bases between. CDR3 size: 13 residues. From germline, CDR1 is MNHNS and CDR2 SASEGT. CDR3 residues: CASGRKNLYEQYF. CDR3 bases: TGTGCCAGCGGTCGCAAAAATTTATACGAGCAGTACTTC.

This chain links TRBV6-2 or TRBV6-3 with TRBJ1-5; no reliable D call. V was trimmed by 4 bases and J by 4 bases, leaving 11 bases between them. CDR1 and CDR2 (germline): MNHEY, SVGEGT. CDR3 length: 14 amino acids. CDR3 bases: TGTGCCAGCAGTTGGAGGCAGCCGAATCAGCCCCAGCATTTT. Amino acids: CASSWRQPNQPQHF.

V usage is TRBV7-6 and J usage is TRBJ2-5; weak D call: TRBD2 (6 bases). V was clipped by 4 bases and J by 5 bases, with 17 bases between them. Per the germline V gene, CDR1 is SGHVS and CDR2 is FNYEAQ. The CDR3 extends over 15 amino acids. CDR3 bases: TGTGCCAGCAGCTCGGACACGGGACTCACGGAGACCCAGTACTTC. It codes for CASSSDTGLTETQYF.

V is TRBV19 and J is TRBJ2-2; D is unclear. Germline CDR1 LNHDA, CDR2 SQIVND (reference sequence). V lost 3 bases to trimming and J lost 2 bases, with 4 bases between them. This CDR3 region has 13 residues. CDR3 in amino acids: CASSIYNTGELFF. The CDR3 DNA sequence: TGTGCCAGTAGTATCTACAACACCGGGGAGCTGTTTTTT. Variable domain in full (rest from reference TRBV19 and TRBJ2-2): DGGITQSPKYLFRKEGQNVTLSCEQNLNHDAMYWYRQDPGQGLRLIYYSQIVNDFQKGDIAEGYSVSREKKESFPLTVTSAQKNPTAFYLCASSIYNTGELFFGEGSRLTVL.

The V gene is TRBV11-2, the J gene TRBJ2-3, with D maybe TRBD1 (6 bases). Germline values: CDR1 SGHAT, CDR2 FQNNGV. The CDR3 loop spans 15 amino acids. V was clipped by 3 bases and J by 3 bases, with 13 bases between them. CDR3 sequence: CASSFTRTVTDTQYF. The CDR3 coding sequence is TGTGCCAGCAGCTTCACCCGGACAGTTACAGATACGCAGTATTTT.

J is TRBJ1-1 and V is TRBV6-1; the D is unclear. V shed 5 bases and J shed 2 bases, with 12 bases lying between them. Germline CDR1 and CDR2: MNHNS and SASEGT. CDR3 length equals 14 residues. CDR3 region: CASSPWTVNTEAFF. CDR3 coding DNA: TGTGCCAGCAGTCCATGGACGGTAAACACTGAAGCTTTCTTT.

This clonotype turned up a few times. V is TRBV6-1 and J is TRBJ1-3; D is unclear. This CDR3 is built from 13 residues. Germline CDR1 and CDR2: MNHNS and SASEGT. Trimming left V 5 bases short and J 1 base short, with 6 bases between. This CDR3 reads CASSRTSGNTIYF. Here the CDR3 DNA reads TGTGCCAGCAGTCGGACTTCTGGAAACACCATATATTTT.

Only a few counts were recorded for this clonotype. The CDR3 loop reads CASSLYIGYGYTF. The CDR3 DNA sequence: TGTGCCAGCAGTTTATATATAGGTTACGGCTACACCTTC. This chain links TRBV27 with TRBJ1-2; D unclear. The CDR3 has 13 amino acids. Trimming stripped 1 base from V and 8 bases from J, with 11 bases between. Germline-derived CDR1 and CDR2 are MNHEY and SMNVEV (reference sequence).

J is TRBJ1-5 and V is TRBV7-8, with D perhaps matching TRBD1 (5 bases). This CDR3 is 16 amino acids long. V was pared by 1 base and J by 0 bases, with 10 bases between. From germline, CDR1 is SGHVS and CDR2 FQNEAQ. CDR3 sequence reads: CASSLVEGYSNQPQHF. DNA for the CDR3: TGTGCCAGCAGCTTAGTTGAGGGGTATAGCAATCAGCCCCAGCATTTT.

The rearrangement uses TRBV7-9 and TRBJ1-2; 7 bases are shared with TRBD1. Germline V gene sequence: CDR1 SEHNR, CDR2 FQNEAQ (reference sequence). Unmatched junction bases numbered 4, after V lost 3 bases and J lost 3 bases. The CDR3 sequence is 14 residues long. CDR3 bases: TGTGCCAGCAGCTTTCAACAGGGGTACTATGGCTACACCTTC. This sequence encodes CASSFQQGYYGYTF.

The gene calls are TRBV7-9 and TRBJ2-7; no reliable D call. CDR1 and CDR2 from the germline V gene are SEHNR and FQNEAQ (reference sequence). The V end lost 4 bases, the J end lost 1 base, and 17 bases lay between the germline ends. The CDR3 length is 16 residues. The chain's CDR3 is CASSSGDTSQSYEQYF. Written as DNA, the CDR3 is TGTGCCAGCAGCTCCGGAGACACCAGCCAGTCCTACGAGCAGTACTTC.

The rearrangement uses TRBV12-3 or TRBV12-4 and TRBJ1-5; perhaps TRBD1 as D (6 bases). The CDR3 is 15 residues long. The V end was cut by 5 bases, the J end by 6 bases, with 17 bases between. CDR3 coding DNA: TGTGCCAGCAGTACACAGGGCGGTACGAGTCAGCCCCAGCATTTT. This sequence encodes CASSTQGGTSQPQHF.

The chain joins TRBV7-2 to TRBJ1-1; possibly TRBD1 for D (6 bases). The CDR3 has 14 residues. With 6 bases removed from V and 4 bases from J, the gap between germline ends came to 15 bases. Germline V CDR1 and CDR2: SGHTA, FQGNSA. The chain's CDR3 is CASRPWEGGTEAFF. The DNA for the CDR3 is TGTGCCAGCAGGCCCTGGGAGGGGGGCACTGAAGCTTTCTTT. Full variable domain (rest looked up from reference TRBV7-2 and TRBJ1-1): GAGVSQSPSNKVTEKGKDVELRCDPISGHTALYWYRQSLGQGLEFLIYFQGNSAPDKSGLPSDRFSAERTGGSVSTLTIQRTQQEDSAVYLCASRPWEGGTEAFFGQGTRLTVV.